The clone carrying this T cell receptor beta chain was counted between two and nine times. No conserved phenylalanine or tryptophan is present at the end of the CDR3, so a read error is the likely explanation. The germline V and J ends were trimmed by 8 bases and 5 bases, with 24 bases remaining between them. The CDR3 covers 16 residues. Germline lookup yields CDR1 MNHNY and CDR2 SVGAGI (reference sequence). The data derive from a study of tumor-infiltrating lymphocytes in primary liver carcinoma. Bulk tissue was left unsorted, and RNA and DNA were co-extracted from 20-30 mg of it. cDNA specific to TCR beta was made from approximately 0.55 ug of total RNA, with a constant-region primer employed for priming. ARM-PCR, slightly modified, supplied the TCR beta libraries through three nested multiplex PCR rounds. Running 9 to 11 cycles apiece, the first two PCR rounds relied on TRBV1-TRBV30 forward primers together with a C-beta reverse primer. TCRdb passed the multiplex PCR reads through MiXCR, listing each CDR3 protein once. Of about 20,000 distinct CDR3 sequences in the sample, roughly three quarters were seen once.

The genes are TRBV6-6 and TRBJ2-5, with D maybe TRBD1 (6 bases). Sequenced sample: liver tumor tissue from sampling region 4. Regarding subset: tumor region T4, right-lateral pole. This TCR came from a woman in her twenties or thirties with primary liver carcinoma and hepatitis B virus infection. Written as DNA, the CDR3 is TGTGCCAGCTCTCTCGAGGCAGCAGGGGCTGGGGAGACCCAGTACTAC. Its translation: CASSLEAAGAGETQYY.